Only a few counts were recorded for the clone carrying this TCR beta chain. This CDR3 has 15 residues. V shed 0 bases and J shed 1 base, with 7 bases lying between them. Germline loops: CDR1 LGHNT, CDR2 FRNRAP. This sample was taken from a study of T cell responses to AZD1222 COVID-19 vaccine. Repertoires were generated with immunoSEQ multiplex PCR, while TCRdb's copy carries only in-frame clones and drops some. The data contain more than 110,000 clones, approximately 92% of them seen just once; the ten biggest clones take up 2.5% to 4%. The specimen comprised peripheral blood, sampled on day 0 of AZD1222 vaccination. V and J are TRBV12-5 and TRBJ1-3; D is unclear. This receptor was taken from an adult in good health. CDR3 residues: CASGLVPNSGNTIYF. The DNA of the CDR3 is TGTGCTAGTGGTTTGGTACCGAATTCTGGAAACACCATATATTTT.